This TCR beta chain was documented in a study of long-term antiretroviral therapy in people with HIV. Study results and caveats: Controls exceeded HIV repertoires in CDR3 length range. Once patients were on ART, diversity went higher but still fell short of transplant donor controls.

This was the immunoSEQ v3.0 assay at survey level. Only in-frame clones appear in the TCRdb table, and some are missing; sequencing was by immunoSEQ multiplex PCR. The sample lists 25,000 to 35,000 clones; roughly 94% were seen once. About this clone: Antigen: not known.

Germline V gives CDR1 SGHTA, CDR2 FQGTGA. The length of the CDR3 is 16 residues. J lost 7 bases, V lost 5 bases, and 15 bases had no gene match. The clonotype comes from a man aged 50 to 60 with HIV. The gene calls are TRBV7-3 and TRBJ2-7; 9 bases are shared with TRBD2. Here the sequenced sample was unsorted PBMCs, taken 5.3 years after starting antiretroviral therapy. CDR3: CASSPRRAGGPQEQYF. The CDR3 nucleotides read TGTGCCAGCAGCCCCCGTCGGGCGGGGGGGCCTCAGGAGCAGTACTTC.